This TCR beta chain was sequenced in a study of shared clonotypes between healthy human individuals. General study points: Blood was the only sampled material, and tissue repertoires likely differ.

This table comes from immunoSEQ multiplex PCR, and its TCRdb copy is limited to in-frame clones, with some not included. The repertoire holds about 980,000 clones, with about three quarters as singletons. Remarks on this clone: Its antigen is unidentified.

V was shortened by 1 base and J by 8 bases, with 12 bases between the two germline ends. The CDR3 runs 13 residues. CDR1 and CDR2 (germline): SGHRS, YFSETQ. Sequenced input: memory CD4+ T cells sorted from blood. Subset indicated: CD45RA-negative fraction. The chain uses TRBV5-1 and TRBJ1-1, with D possibly TRBD1 on 5 matching bases. This clonotype was obtained from a man aged 18 to 30 in good health. CDR3 DNA: TGCGCCAGCAGCTTGCTCGGCAGGGCGGAAGCTTTCTTT. Translation: CASSLLGRAEAFF.